This is a list of T cell receptor beta chains from one sample in a study of cytomegalovirus exposure and HLA in healthy donors. Data came from immunoSEQ multiplex PCR; TCRdb stores just in-frame clones and leaves some out. The table lists about 190,000 clones, around 79% of them singletons. Sequencing used PBMCs. Receptors originate from a woman younger than 35 in good health and CMV-seronegative. CDR3s include the opening cysteine and the closing phenylalanine or tryptophan. The order of the fields is CDR3 protein, CDR3 DNA, V gene, clone size, D gene, J gene. D genes are given only for firm matches. Size tells how often a clone was seen (once, few, many) or the class of an expanded clone, and some rows leave it out.

CASSPGNSPLHF	TGTGCCAGCTCACCTGGCAATTCACCCCTCCACTTT	TRBV18	.	.	TRBJ1-6
CASSPSGQGKETQYF	TGTGCCAGCAGCCCCTCGGGACAGGGGAAAGAGACCCAGTACTTC	TRBV28	.	TRBD1	TRBJ2-5
CASSLALLAGDTDTQYF	TGTGCCAGCAGCTTGGCCTTACTAGCGGGGGACACAGATACGCAGTATTTT	TRBV5-6	.	TRBD2	TRBJ2-3
CAVGGIPTDTQYF	TGTGCCGTCGGGGGGATTCCCACAGATACGCAGTATTTT	TRBV27	few	TRBD2	TRBJ2-3
CASKGTGGNFLNTEAFF	TGTGCCAGTAAGGGGACAGGGGGCAATTTTTTGAATACTGAAGCTTTCTTT	TRBV19	.	TRBD1	TRBJ1-1
CASSLGPTPGGTEAFF	TGTGCCAGCAGTTTAGGACCGACTCCTGGAGGGACTGAAGCTTTCTTT	TRBV28	few	.	TRBJ1-1
CASSAHDTGELFF	TGTGCCAGCAGTGCACACGACACCGGGGAGCTGTTTTTT	TRBV6-4	.	.	TRBJ2-2
CASSLVQKETQYF	TGCGCCAGCAGCTTGGTACAAAAAGAGACCCAGTACTTC	TRBV5-1	.	.	TRBJ2-5
CSVSLETQYF	TGCAGCGTGTCCTTAGAGACCCAGTACTTC	TRBV29-1	.	.	TRBJ2-5
CASSPQEGTNEKLFF	TGTGCCAGCTCACCACAGGAGGGAACTAATGAAAAACTGTTTTTT	TRBV18	few	.	TRBJ1-4
CATSRVALGANVLTF	TGTGCCACCAGCAGAGTCGCACTTGGGGCCAACGTCCTGACTTTC	TRBV15	.	.	TRBJ2-6
CASSSTGGRYTGELFF	TGTGCCAGCAGCTCGACAGGGGGCCGGTACACCGGGGAGCTGTTTTTT	TRBV9	.	TRBD1	TRBJ2-2
CASSYGGGYTF	TGTGCCAGCAGTTATGGGGGGGGCTACACCTTC	TRBV6-5	once	.	TRBJ1-2
CASSERLSYNEQFF	TGCGCCAGCAGTGAGCGTCTTAGCTACAATGAGCAGTTCTTC	TRBV10-1	few	.	TRBJ2-1
CASSVVREGYGYTF	TGTGCCAGCAGCGTCGTCAGGGAGGGCTATGGCTACACCTTC	TRBV2	.	.	TRBJ1-2
CASSLVGGNTEAFF	TGTGCCAGCAGCTTGGTCGGCGGGAACACTGAAGCTTTCTTT	TRBV5-4	.	.	TRBJ1-1
CASTLTPQGYNEQFF	TGTGCCAGCACACTGACCCCACAGGGCTACAATGAGCAGTTCTTC	TRBV5-5	.	.	TRBJ2-1
CASSLDSSYEQYF	TGTGCCAGCAGTTTGGACAGCTCCTACGAGCAGTACTTC	TRBV27	once	.	TRBJ2-7